These 17 T cell receptor beta chains came from one sample sequenced in a study of T cells in Graves' hyperthyroidism and ophthalmopathy. RNA transcripts served as the template for amplifying TCR beta CDR3 regions. Initially, a first-round RT-PCR of the TCR CDR3 employed the HTBI primer set. MiXCR, run by TCRdb on the multiplex PCR reads, gives a single entry per CDR3 protein. The sample shows fewer than 400,000 distinct CDR3 sequences, roughly 13% of them seen only once. Sequences were obtained from blood. The receptors originated from a man aged 50 or older with Graves' ophthalmopathy.

This clonotype appeared a few times. V usage is TRBV19 and J usage is TRBJ2-3, with D perhaps matching TRBD2 (5 bases). This CDR3 comprises 13 residues. The germline V gene encodes CDR1 LNHDA and CDR2 SQIVND (reference sequence). The V gene lost 5 bases and the J gene lost 6 bases, with 12 bases spanning the gap. CDR3 sequence (DNA): TGTGCCAGTAGTGACCCGACTATCGATACGCAGTATTTT. Amino acid sequence: CASSDPTIDTQYF.

This clonotype appeared many times. V gene TRBV3-1 combines with J gene TRBJ1-1; a possible D gene is TRBD1 (6 bases). Germline lookup yields CDR1 LGHDT and CDR2 YNNKEL (reference sequence). The CDR3 loop spans 15 amino acids. V was cut by 4 bases and J by 4 bases, with 16 bases left in between. CDR3 residues: CASSLTSGAGTEAFF. The DNA of the CDR3 is TGTGCCAGCAGCCTTACCTCAGGGGCTGGCACTGAAGCTTTCTTT.

This clonotype was counted between two and nine times. This chain joins TRBV19 and TRBJ2-1; a weak D match, TRBD2 (5 bases). CDR3 length equals 13 residues. Trimming pared 1 base from V and 8 bases from J, leaving 9 bases between. Germline CDR1 is LNHDA and CDR2 is SQIVND (reference sequence). CDR3 loop: CASSIARTDEQFF. The CDR3 DNA follows: TGTGCCAGTAGTATAGCCCGGACTGATGAGCAGTTCTTC.

This clonotype was counted at least ten times. This chain links TRBV12-3 or TRBV12-4 with TRBJ2-1; D possibly corresponds to TRBD1 (7 bases). V was pared by 7 bases and J by 7 bases, with 20 bases between. The CDR3 runs 15 residues. The CDR3 sequence: CASKGGRRGYNEQFF. The CDR3 DNA sequence: TGTGCCAGCAAAGGGGGCAGGAGGGGGTATAATGAGCAGTTCTTC.

This chain uses TRBV2 with TRBJ2-2; 7 bases line up with TRBD2. The CDR3 sequence is 15 residues long. Trimming removed 4 bases from V and 2 bases from J; junction bases left unmatched: 4. Germline V CDR1 and CDR2: SNHLY, FYNNEI. The CDR3, as DNA: TGTGCCAGCAGTGGGACTAGTCCCAACACCGGGGAGCTGTTTTTT. Protein sequence: CASSGTSPNTGELFF.

This clonotype was seen at least ten times. The gene calls are TRBV3-1 and TRBJ1-4; D not certain. The germline V gene has CDR1 LGHDT and CDR2 YNNKEL (reference sequence). There are 13 residues in the CDR3. V lost 1 base to trimming and J lost 11 bases, with 11 bases between them. Written as DNA, the CDR3 is TGTGCCAGCAGCCAAGGTCCGGGAACGAAACTGTTTTTT. As protein: CASSQGPGTKLFF.

This clonotype came up many times. V usage is TRBV18 and J usage is TRBJ2-5; 7 positions agree with TRBD1. J lost 1 base, V lost 5 bases, and 4 bases had no gene match. CDR1 and CDR2 from the germline V gene are KGHSH and LQKENI. This CDR3 is 14 amino acids long. The CDR3 reads CASSARDSQETQYF. CDR3 nucleotide sequence: TGTGCCAGCTCAGCCCGGGACAGCCAAGAGACCCAGTACTTC.

This clonotype was counted ten times or more. The V gene is TRBV10-1, the J gene TRBJ2-4; 8 bases match TRBD2. Germline V gene lookup returns CDR1 WNHNN and CDR2 SYGVQD (reference sequence). The V segment lost 3 bases and the J segment 3 bases; nucleotides outside the gene matches: 4. The CDR3 contains 15 residues. The CDR3 protein is CASSDAGRGKNIQYF. The CDR3, as DNA: TGCGCCAGCAGTGATGCCGGGAGGGGCAAAAACATTCAGTACTTC.

Worth noting for this clonotype: A much larger clone lies a single base off, so this may be a read error. V usage is TRBV3-1 and J usage is TRBJ2-7; D is unresolved. Germline V lookup: CDR1 LGHDT, CDR2 YNNKEL (reference sequence). V lost 4 bases and J lost 2, with 21 bases in between. The CDR3 has 17 residues. Here the CDR3 reads CASSRALVMDRAYEQYF. CDR3 sequence (DNA): TGTGCCAGCAGCCGGGCACTTGTTATGGACCGTGCCTACGAGCAGTACTTC.

This rearrangement joins TRBV9 to TRBJ2-1; 14 nucleotides agree with TRBD2. Near its end, the DNA agrees better with TRBJ2-7, so the J call may be wrong. From germline, CDR1 is SGDLS and CDR2 YYNGEE. The CDR3 sequence is 18 residues long. The CDR3 here is CASSPQGLAGGLYNEQYF. The CDR3 DNA sequence: TGTGCCAGCAGCCCCCAAGGACTAGCGGGAGGTTTGTACAATGAGCAGTACTTC.

This clonotype was seen only a few times. This chain links TRBV10-1 with TRBJ2-1; tentatively, D is TRBD2 (6 bases). With 6 bases removed from V and 8 bases from J, the gap between germline ends came to 20 bases. The germline CDR1 and CDR2 sequences are WNHNN and SYGVQD (reference sequence). The CDR3 has 15 residues. CDR3 DNA sequence: TGCGCCAGCAGCCCCCGGGACTCCCGTGGCGATGAGCAGTTCTTC. Amino acid sequence: CASSPRDSRGDEQFF.

The table lists this clonotype with many counts. V is TRBV7-2 and J is TRBJ1-1; 10 bases line up with TRBD1. Germline CDR1 is SGHTA and CDR2 is FQGNSA. V lost 4 bases, J lost 2 bases, and 4 bases stayed unmatched. This CDR3 region has 15 residues. The CDR3: CASSSTGGVNTEAFF. The CDR3 nucleotides are TGTGCCAGCAGCTCGACAGGGGGCGTTAACACTGAAGCTTTCTTT.

This clonotype was counted ten times or more. This sequence joins TRBV5-5 and TRBJ2-1, with 7 bases aligning to TRBD1. With V trimmed by 3 bases and J by 3 bases, 6 bases remained unmatched. CDR1 SGHKS and CDR2 YYEKEE come from the germline V gene (reference sequence). This CDR3 has 15 amino acids. CDR3 DNA: TGTGCCAGCAGCTACACAGGGGACCTCTACAATGAGCAGTTCTTC. This encodes CASSYTGDLYNEQFF.

This clonotype appeared a few times. The rearrangement joins TRBV5-1 to TRBJ1-1; D is undetermined. Trimming shortened V by 2 bases and J by 0 bases, and 8 bases separated the two germline ends. The CDR3 covers 14 residues. Germline V lookup: CDR1 SGHRS, CDR2 YFSETQ. The CDR3 is CASSFSRMNTEAFF. The CDR3 DNA reads TGCGCCAGCAGCTTCAGTCGGATGAACACTGAAGCTTTCTTT.

This clonotype was counted at least ten times. V usage is TRBV30 and J usage is TRBJ1-2; 9 bases line up with TRBD1. Trimming took 8 bases from V and 6 from J; bases not matched to a gene: 13. In germline, CDR1 is GTSNPN, CDR2 SVGIG (reference sequence). The CDR3 is 14 residues long. The CDR3 region is CAADRGLAYNGYTF. CDR3 sequence (DNA): TGTGCCGCCGACAGGGGGTTAGCGTATAATGGCTACACCTTC.

This chain links TRBV15 with TRBJ2-2; 7 nucleotides agree with TRBD2. The trim removed 2 bases at V and 6 bases at J, leaving 6 bases unmatched. The CDR3 length is 15 residues. CDR1 and CDR2 (germline): LNHNV, YYDKDF (reference sequence). DNA for the CDR3: TGTGCCACCAGCAGATCGGGGGGTAGGGCCGGGGAGCTGTTTTTT. It specifies CATSRSGGRAGELFF.

The V gene is TRBV5-1, the J gene TRBJ2-7; TRBD1 is a possible D gene (6 bases). The CDR3 is 14 amino acids. The V and J ends lost 2 bases and 3 bases respectively, with 12 bases between them. Per germline, CDR1 SGHRS and CDR2 YFSETQ. The CDR3 loop is CASSLPTGHYEQYF. In DNA form, the CDR3 reads TGCGCCAGCAGCTTACCGACAGGACACTACGAGCAGTACTTC.